This TCR beta chain was identified during a study of cytomegalovirus exposure and HLA in healthy donors. Study-level information: A data release that came early held 80 million or so unique TCRs from HLA-typed donors. In terms of ancestry, the Caucasian-associated cluster contained 80% to 90% of the roughly 400 genotyped donors.

Primers for the PCR totalled 60 Vbeta and 13 Jbeta. Produced via immunoSEQ multiplex PCR; TCRdb's table is partial and in-frame only. The sample carries some 130,000 clones, 82% recorded once. The germline V gene encodes CDR1 LGHNA and CDR2 YSLEER. Trimming took off 0 bases at V and 4 bases at J, with 9 bases between the two ends. The CDR3 is 14 amino acids. On this clone: Its antigen is not identified.

Study conclusions and caveats: Most subjects had HLA-A and HLA-B alleles reportedly predicted accurately by TCR beta sequences. Analysis performed later showed TCR beta chains linked to HLA being more clonally expanded than equally common others.

Sequencing used PBMCs. The clonotype originates from a woman between 45 and 60 years old in good health and CMV-seropositive. The J gene is TRBJ1-1, the V gene TRBV4-3; D uncertain. CDR3 loop: CASSQEGGITEAFF. The CDR3 nucleotides read TGCGCCAGCAGCCAAGAAGGAGGGATCACTGAAGCTTTCTTT.